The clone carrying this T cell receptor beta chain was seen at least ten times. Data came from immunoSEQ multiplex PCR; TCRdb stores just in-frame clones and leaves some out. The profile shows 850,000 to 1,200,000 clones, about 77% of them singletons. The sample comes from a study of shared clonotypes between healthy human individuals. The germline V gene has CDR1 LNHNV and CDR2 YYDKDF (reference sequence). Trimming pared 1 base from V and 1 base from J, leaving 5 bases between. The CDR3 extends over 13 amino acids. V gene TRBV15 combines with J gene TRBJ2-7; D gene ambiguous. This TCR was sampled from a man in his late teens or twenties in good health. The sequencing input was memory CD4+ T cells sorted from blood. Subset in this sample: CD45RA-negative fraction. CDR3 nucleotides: TGTGCCACCAGCAGAGCCCGATCCTACGAGCAGTACTTC. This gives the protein CATSRARSYEQYF.